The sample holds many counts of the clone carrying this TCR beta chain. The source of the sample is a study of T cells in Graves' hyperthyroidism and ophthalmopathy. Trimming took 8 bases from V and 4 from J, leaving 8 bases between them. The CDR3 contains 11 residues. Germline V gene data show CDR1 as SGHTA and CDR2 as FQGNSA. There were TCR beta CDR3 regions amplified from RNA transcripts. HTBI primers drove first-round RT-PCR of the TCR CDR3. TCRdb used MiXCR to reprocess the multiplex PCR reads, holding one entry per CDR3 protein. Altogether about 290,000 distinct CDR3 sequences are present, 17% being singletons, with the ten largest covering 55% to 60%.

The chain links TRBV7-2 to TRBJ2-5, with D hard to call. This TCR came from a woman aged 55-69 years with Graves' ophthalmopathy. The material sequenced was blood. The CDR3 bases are TGTGCCAGCGGTAGATCAGAGACCCAGTACTTC. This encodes CASGRSETQYF.